This record looks at one T cell receptor (beta chain) sequence and its context. Its antigen is still unknown. Base qualities were left out, and no much larger clone turns up one base away. The sample originates from a study of response to subunit inactivated influenza vaccine (dated by TCRdb to about 2018). Study-wide context: Deep quantitative T cell receptor repertoire profiling was used in the study to track responses to a trivalent subunit inactivated influenza vaccine.

This sample's time point label indicates: 40 to 45 days after influenza vaccine administration. Paper-wide results and their limitations: According to the authors, only a limited number of new T cells may be recruited by each seasonal influenza vaccination.

The cysteine opens and the phenylalanine closes a CDR3 of 14 amino acids. Just the 42-base CDR3 DNA is kept, in frame starting at base 1. V is trimmed back by 4 bases and J by 3 bases, and the junction contains 4 bases that no gene match accounts for. The germline V gene supplies CDR1 SGHRS and CDR2 YFSETQ. The library was generated by RT-PCR. Sequencing was carried out with an Illumina HiSeq 2500. TCRdb handled the public reads itself, with Q25 trimming in fastp and clone calling in MiXCR, and kept productive beta chains. Rows matching on CDR3 protein sequence are summarized as one entry with the most common DNA and genes. In all, the sample holds hundreds of thousands of distinct CDR3 sequences, and 10% to 15% of those were seen once. The ten top clones hold approximately 14% of the sample.

In this chain, TRBV5-1 is recombined with TRBJ1-2; 9 middle bases align to TRBD1. The sequences come from PBMCs from blood, collected 40 to 50 days after vaccination. This receptor was obtained from a man aged 50 or older who received an inactivated influenza vaccine. Donor details come from another sample of the same person, matched by shared clones. The CDR3 loop reads CASSGTGTYYGYTF. The sequence in DNA is TGCGCCAGCAGCGGGACAGGGACCTACTATGGCTACACCTTC.